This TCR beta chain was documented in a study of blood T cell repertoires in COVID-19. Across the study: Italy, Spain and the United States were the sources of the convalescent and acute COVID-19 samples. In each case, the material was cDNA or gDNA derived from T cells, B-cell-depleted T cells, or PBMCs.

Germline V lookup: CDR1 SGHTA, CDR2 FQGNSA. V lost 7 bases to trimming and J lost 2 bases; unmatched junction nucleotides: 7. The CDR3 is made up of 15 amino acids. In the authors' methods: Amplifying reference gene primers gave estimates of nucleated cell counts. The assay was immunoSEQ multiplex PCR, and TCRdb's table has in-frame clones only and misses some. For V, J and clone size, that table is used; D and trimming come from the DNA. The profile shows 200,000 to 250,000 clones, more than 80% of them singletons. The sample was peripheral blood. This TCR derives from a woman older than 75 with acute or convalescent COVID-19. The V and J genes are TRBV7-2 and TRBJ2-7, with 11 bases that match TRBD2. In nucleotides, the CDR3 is TGTGCCAGCATACAATTAGCGGGAGGGCCCTACGAGCAGTACTTC. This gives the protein CASIQLAGGPYEQYF. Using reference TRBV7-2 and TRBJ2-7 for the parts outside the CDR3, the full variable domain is GAGVSQSPSNKVTEKGKDVELRCDPISGHTALYWYRQSLGQGLEFLIYFQGNSAPDKSGLPSDRFSAERTGGSVSTLTIQRTQQEDSAVYLCASIQLAGGPYEQYFGPGTRLTVT.